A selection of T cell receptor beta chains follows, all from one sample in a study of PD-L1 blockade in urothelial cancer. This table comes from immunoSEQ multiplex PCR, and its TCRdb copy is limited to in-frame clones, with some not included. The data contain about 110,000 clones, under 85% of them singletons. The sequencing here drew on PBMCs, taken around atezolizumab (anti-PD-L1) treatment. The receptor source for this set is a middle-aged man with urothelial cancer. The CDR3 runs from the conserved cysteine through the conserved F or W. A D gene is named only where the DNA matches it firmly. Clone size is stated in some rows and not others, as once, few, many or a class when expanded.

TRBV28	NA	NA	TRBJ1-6	TGTGCCACCAGGGTTGGGCATAATTCACCCCTCCACTTT	CATRVGHNSPLHF
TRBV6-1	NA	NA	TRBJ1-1	TGTGCCAGCATGGGTAGGGGGTACAACACTGAAGCTTTCTTT	CASMGRGYNTEAFF
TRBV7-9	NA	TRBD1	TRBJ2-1	TGTGCCAGCAGCTCGGGACAGGGCTACAATGAGCAGTTCTTC	CASSSGQGYNEQFF
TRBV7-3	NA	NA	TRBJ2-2	TGTGCCAGCAGCTTCAGCGGGAACACCGGGGAGCTGTTTTTT	CASSFSGNTGELFF
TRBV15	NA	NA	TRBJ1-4	TGTGCCACCAGCCTGGCGGGACGGACAACTAATGAAAAACTGTTTTTT	CATSLAGRTTNEKLFF
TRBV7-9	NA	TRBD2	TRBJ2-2	TGTGCCAGCAGCCCTACAAAGGCGGGAGTCTACACCGGGGAGCTGTTTTTT	CASSPTKAGVYTGELFF
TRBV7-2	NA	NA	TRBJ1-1	TGTGCCAGCAGCCCGATGATACAGCTTCCTGAAGCTTTCTTT	CASSPMIQLPEAFF
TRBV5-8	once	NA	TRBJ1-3	TGTGCCAGAACCCCCAGGGGTTCCATAGGAAACACCATATATTTT	CARTPRGSIGNTIYF
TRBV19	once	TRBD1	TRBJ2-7	TGTGCCAGCGCGGACAGGGCGAGCTACGAGCAGTACTTC	CASADRASYEQYF
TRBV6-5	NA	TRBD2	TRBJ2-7	TGTGCCAGCAGCACGACTAGCGGGGGGACCTACGAGCAGTACTTC	CASSTTSGGTYEQYF
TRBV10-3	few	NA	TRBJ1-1	TGTGCCATCAGTGAGTCTACTTGGGCAGCTGGAGCTTTCTTT	CAISESTWAAGAFF
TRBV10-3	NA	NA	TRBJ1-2	TGTGCCATCAGTGACCAAACAGCTAACTATGGCTACACCTTC	CAISDQTANYGYTF
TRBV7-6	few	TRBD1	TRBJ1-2	TGTGCCAGCAGCTCGGACAGGGAGGGCTATGGCTACACCTTC	CASSSDREGYGYTF
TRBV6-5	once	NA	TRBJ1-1	TGTGCCAGCAGTGGTTTTTGGGGGGGTAAGGTTGAAGCTTTCTTT	CASSGFWGGKVEAFF
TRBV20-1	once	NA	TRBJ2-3	TGCAGTGCTAGAGCGCGGGATACGCAGTATTTT	CSARARDTQYF
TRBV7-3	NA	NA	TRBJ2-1	TGTGCCAGCAGCTCACCGGGCGGGAATGAGCAGTTCTTC	CASSSPGGNEQFF
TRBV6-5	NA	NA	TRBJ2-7	TGTGCCAGCAGTTACTCCCCGGCAGGGACCTACGAGCAGTACTTC	CASSYSPAGTYEQYF
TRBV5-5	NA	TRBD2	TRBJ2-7	TGTGCCAGCAGCTTGGTGGGCCGACTAGCGGGAGTCCACGAGCAGTACTTC	CASSLVGRLAGVHEQYF
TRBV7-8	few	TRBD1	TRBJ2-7	TGTGCCAGCAGCCCCCGGACAGGCGAGCAGTACTTC	CASSPRTGEQYF
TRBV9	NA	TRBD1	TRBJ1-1	TGTGCCAGCAGCGTTCTGACAGGGGGCGGCACTGAAGCTTTCTTT	CASSVLTGGGTEAFF
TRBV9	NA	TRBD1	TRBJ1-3	TGTGCCAGCAGCGTAGACTGGGACAGGGCTGGAAACACCATATATTTT	CASSVDWDRAGNTIYF
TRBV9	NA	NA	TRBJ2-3	TGTGCCAGCAGCGTAGCTACAGATACGCAGTATTTT	CASSVATDTQYF
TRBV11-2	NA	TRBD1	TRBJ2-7	TGTGCCAGCAGCTCGACAGGGGGACTACGTTGGGAGCAGTACTTC	CASSSTGGLRWEQYF
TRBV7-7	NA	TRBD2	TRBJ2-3	TGTGCTAGCAGCCAAACTAGCGGGAGAGGAGATACGCAGTATTTT	CASSQTSGRGDTQYF
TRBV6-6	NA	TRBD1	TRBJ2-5	TGTGCCAGCAGTTACCCTCAGGACAGGGGGGAAGAGACCCAGTACTTC	CASSYPQDRGEETQYF
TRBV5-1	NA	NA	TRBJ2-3	TGCGCCAGCAGCTTGGTGGGGGGTCTGACAGATACGCAGTATTTT	CASSLVGGLTDTQYF
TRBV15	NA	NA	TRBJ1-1	TGTGCCACCAGCAGAGATTTTTCGGGCACTGAAGCTTTCTTT	CATSRDFSGTEAFF
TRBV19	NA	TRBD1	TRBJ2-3	TGTGCCAGTAGAAGGGGTCGACAGGGGGCTAGCACAGATACGCAGTATTTT	CASRRGRQGASTDTQYF
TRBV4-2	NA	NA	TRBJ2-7	TGTGCCAGCAGCCAAGCCCTTAGCGGTACCTACGAGCAGTACTTC	CASSQALSGTYEQYF
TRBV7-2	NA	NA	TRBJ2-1	TGTGCCAGCAGCTTAGTCTACCTTAACAATGAGCAGTTCTTC	CASSLVYLNNEQFF
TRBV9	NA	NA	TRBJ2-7	TGTGCCAGCAGCGTAGGCCAGACCTACGAGCAGTACTTC	CASSVGQTYEQYF
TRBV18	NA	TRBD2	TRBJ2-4	TGTGCCAGCTCACCGGGGCTAGCGGAAAACATTCAGTACTTC	CASSPGLAENIQYF
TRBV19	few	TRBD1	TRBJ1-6	TGTGCCAGTGCCGGGACAGGGGTTTCACCCCTCCACTTT	CASAGTGVSPLHF
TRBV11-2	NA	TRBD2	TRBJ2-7	TGTGCCAGCAGCTCCGGGTTGGGACTAGCGGAGGCCTACGAGCAGTACTTC	CASSSGLGLAEAYEQYF
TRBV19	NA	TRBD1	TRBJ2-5	TGTGCCAGTAGTCCTTGGGACAGCCAAGAGACCCAGTACTTC	CASSPWDSQETQYF
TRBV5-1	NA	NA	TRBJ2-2	TGCGCCAGCAGCTTGGCCACAGTAAACACCGGGGAGCTGTTTTTT	CASSLATVNTGELFF
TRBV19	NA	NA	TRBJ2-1	TGTGCCAGTACGGAGTACAATGAGCAGTTCTTC	CASTEYNEQFF
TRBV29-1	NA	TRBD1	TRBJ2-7	TGCAGCGTGGAGGGGGACAGGTACTACGAGCAGTACTTC	CSVEGDRYYEQYF
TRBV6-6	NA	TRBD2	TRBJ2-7	TGTGCCAGCAGTTACGGAGTAGCGGGAGCCGAGCAGTACTTC	CASSYGVAGAEQYF
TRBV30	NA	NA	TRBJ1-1	TGTGCCTGGAGGTCCCGAGTCGGAGCTTTCTTT	CAWRSRVGAFF
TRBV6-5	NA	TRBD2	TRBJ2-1	TGTGCCAGCAGTTACAATAGCGGGAGGGTGAATGAGCAGTTCTTC	CASSYNSGRVNEQFF